Below are 28 T cell receptor beta chains sequenced from a single sample in a study of cytomegalovirus exposure and HLA in healthy donors. Here immunoSEQ multiplex PCR was the method, and the copy in TCRdb shows in-frame clones only, minus some. Here the sample spans 150,000 to 200,000 clones, about 85% being singletons. Sequencing was carried out using PBMCs. Receptor source: a man between 18 and 35 years old in good health and CMV-seropositive.

The chain links TRBV29-1 to TRBJ2-1; possible D gene TRBD2, 6 bases. The CDR3 is made up of 12 amino acids. Between the trimmed V and J ends, which lost 7 bases and 4 bases, there was a span of 11 bases. The germline V gene encodes CDR1 SQVTM and CDR2 ANQGSEA. The CDR3 nucleotides read TGCAGCGCTGTGACTAGTTACAATGAGCAGTTCTTC. Amino acid sequence: CSAVTSYNEQFF.

Concerning this clone: One junction end does not reproduce the germline sequence, and a read error may be involved. The chain carries TRBV6-5 and TRBJ2-6, with D perhaps TRBD1 (5 bases). The CDR3 runs 15 residues. Looked up from germline, CDR1 is MNHEY and CDR2 is SVGAGI. CDR3 loop: CASRSTDSEANVLTF. CDR3 DNA: TGTGCCAGCAGGTCGACAGACTCTGAGGCCAACGTCCTGACTTTC.

The rearrangement links TRBV7-9 to TRBJ2-1; D gene uncertain. Germline lookup yields CDR1 SEHNR and CDR2 FQNEAQ (reference sequence). The CDR3 is 13 amino acids. V was pared by 0 bases and J by 2 bases, with 2 bases between. CDR3 DNA: TGTGCCAGCAGCTTAGCTACCTACAATGAGCAGTTCTTC. It codes for CASSLATYNEQFF. The whole variable domain, remainder taken from reference TRBV7-9 and TRBJ2-1, is DTGVSQNPRHKITKRGQNVTFRCDPISEHNRLYWYRQTLGQGPEFLTYFQNEAQLEKSRLLSDRFSAERPKGSFSTLEIQRTEQGDSAMYLCASSLATYNEQFFGPGTRLTVL.

The V call is TRBV2, the J call TRBJ2-3; 7 nucleotides match TRBD2. V gave up 3 bases and J gave up 2 bases; unmatched junction bases: 8. Per the germline V gene, CDR1 is SNHLY and CDR2 is FYNNEI. The CDR3 length is 16 residues. The CDR3 loop is CASSERGSGHTDTQYF. CDR3 nucleotides: TGTGCCAGCAGTGAGCGGGGGAGTGGTCACACAGATACGCAGTATTTT.

This chain links TRBV5-1 with TRBJ2-1; D perhaps matches TRBD1 (5 bases). Germline V gene data show CDR1 as SGHRS and CDR2 as YFSETQ. This CDR3 region has 17 residues. V was pared by 0 bases and J by 4 bases, with 17 bases between. This CDR3 reads CASSLGGGARDYNEQFF. In nucleotides, the CDR3 is TGCGCCAGCAGCTTGGGAGGTGGGGCCCGAGATTACAATGAGCAGTTCTTC.

V gene TRBV5-1 combines with J gene TRBJ2-2, with D tentatively TRBD2 (6 bases). V was clipped by 4 bases and J by 0 bases, with 13 bases between them. This CDR3 contains 16 residues. Germline V gives CDR1 SGHRS, CDR2 YFSETQ. CDR3 sequence: CASSTGAGPNTGELFF. For the CDR3, the DNA is TGCGCCAGCAGCACGGGAGCGGGCCCGAACACCGGGGAGCTGTTTTTT.

This chain links TRBV5-8 with TRBJ1-4, with D tentatively TRBD1 (6 bases). CDR1 is SGHTS and CDR2 is YDEGEE in the germline V gene. The CDR3 extends over 16 amino acids. Between the trimmed V and J ends, which lost 1 base and 5 bases, there was a span of 15 bases. The CDR3 DNA follows: TGTGCCAGCAGCTTGTCGGGTTACAGGGAGAATGAAAAACTGTTTTTT. This gives the protein CASSLSGYRENEKLFF.

This clone is a singleton in its sample. The rearrangement links TRBV6-5 to TRBJ2-5; 10 nucleotides agree with TRBD2. CDR1 and CDR2 from the germline V gene are MNHEY and SVGAGI. Losses at the gene ends were 6 bases for V and 2 bases for J; bases not matched to a gene: 6. This CDR3 region has 15 residues. The CDR3 loop reads CASSHTSGTQETQYF. Written as DNA, the CDR3 is TGTGCCAGCAGCCACACTAGCGGGACACAAGAGACCCAGTACTTC.

The chain carries TRBV21-1 and TRBJ2-3; the D segment call TRBD1 is taken from the table without a DNA check. TRBV21-1 is a pseudogene. The CDR3 runs to 14 residues. The CDR3 spells CASSKVNRADTQYF. The CDR3 bases are TGTGCCAGCAGCAAAGTAAACAGGGCGGATACGCAGTATTTT.

This chain connects TRBV10-3 to TRBJ2-2; 7 bases map to TRBD2. V shed 6 bases, J shed 7 bases, and the junction held 8 bases outside the gene matches. Germline-derived CDR1 and CDR2 are ENHRY and SYGVKD. The CDR3 has 14 residues. CDR3 protein: CAIRDREDGGELFF. In DNA, the CDR3 is TGTGCCATCAGGGACCGGGAGGATGGCGGGGAGCTGTTTTTT.

The chain combines TRBV4-2 with TRBJ2-2, with TRBD2 as a possible D gene (6 bases). V gave up 3 bases and J gave up 1 base, with 12 bases separating them. The CDR3 consists of 16 residues. CDR1 is LGHNA and CDR2 is YNFKEQ in the germline V gene. The CDR3 sequence is CASSHPWEENTGELFF. CDR3 DNA: TGTGCCAGCAGCCACCCGTGGGAGGAGAACACCGGGGAGCTGTTTTTT.

The genes are TRBV28 and TRBJ1-2; D is uncertain. Germline CDR1 and CDR2: MDHEN and SYDVKM. There are 12 residues in the CDR3. V was shortened by 8 bases and J by 4 bases, with 11 bases between the two germline ends. The CDR3 sequence: CASSEDSYGYTF. As DNA, the CDR3 is TGTGCCAGCTCCGAGGACTCCTATGGCTACACCTTC.

The chain employs TRBV7-9 and TRBJ2-2, with 12 positions matching TRBD1. Germline values: CDR1 SEHNR, CDR2 FQNEAQ (reference sequence). After removal of 5 bases from V and 3 bases from J, the junction contained 4 bases not matched to a gene. The CDR3 has 16 residues. The DNA of the CDR3 is TGTGCCAGCAGCCCGGGACAGGGGGCCTACACCGGGGAGCTGTTTTTT. It encodes CASSPGQGAYTGELFF.

This clone was observed a few times. This chain uses TRBV5-8 with TRBJ2-7, with 9 bases identical to TRBD1. Germline loops: CDR1 SGHTS, CDR2 YDEGEE. Trimming at V came to 4 bases and at J to 5 bases, leaving 7 bases not matched to a gene. The CDR3 contains 14 residues. Here the CDR3 reads CASSLGQGNDEQYF. The CDR3 bases are TGTGCCAGCAGCCTGGGACAGGGAAACGACGAGCAGTACTTC.

The chain joins TRBV11-2 to TRBJ1-5; D is uncertain. Germline lookup yields CDR1 SGHAT and CDR2 FQNNGV. Trimming shortened V by 0 bases and J by 5 bases, and 5 bases separated the two germline ends. CDR3 length equals 13 residues. The CDR3 DNA sequence: TGTGCCAGCAGCTTAGAGGGCCATCAGCCCCAGCATTTT. It is translated as CASSLEGHQPQHF.

The rearrangement joins TRBV7-9 to TRBJ2-3, with 7 bases fitting TRBD2. The CDR3 extends over 15 amino acids. Germline V gene sequence: CDR1 SEHNR, CDR2 FQNEAQ (reference sequence). V was clipped by 3 bases and J by 6 bases; unmatched bases: 9. The CDR3 coding sequence is TGTGCCAGCAGCTTTACGGGAGGATCATCCGATACGCAGTATTTT. Protein: CASSFTGGSSDTQYF.

The chain combines TRBV5-1 with TRBJ2-7; the D gene is possibly TRBD2 (5 bases). CDR1 SGHRS and CDR2 YFSETQ come from the germline V gene. With 4 bases removed from V and 6 bases from J, the gap between germline ends came to 17 bases. The CDR3 totals 14 residues. The CDR3 region is CASSPGLAVAEQYF. The CDR3 nucleotides are TGCGCCAGCAGCCCCGGACTGGCGGTAGCCGAGCAGTACTTC.

The rearrangement links TRBV5-6 to TRBJ1-2; tentative D call: TRBD1 (5 bases). The CDR3 spans 16 residues. Germline loops: CDR1 SGHDT, CDR2 YYEEEE. V was trimmed by 0 bases and J by 5 bases, leaving 17 bases between them. CDR3 sequence: CASSLGGSSTVYGYTF. DNA for the CDR3: TGTGCCAGCAGCTTGGGGGGTTCCTCGACAGTATATGGCTACACCTTC.

The chain employs TRBV19 and TRBJ1-1; possibly TRBD1 for D (5 bases). The germline V gene encodes CDR1 LNHDA and CDR2 SQIVND (reference sequence). The CDR3 extends over 18 amino acids. V was trimmed by 4 bases and J by 6 bases, leaving 27 bases between them. The CDR3 region is CASSTLAFDRSPPAEAFF. In DNA form, the CDR3 reads TGTGCCAGTAGTACCCTCGCCTTTGACAGAAGCCCGCCCGCTGAAGCTTTCTTT.

This rearrangement joins TRBV5-6 to TRBJ1-1; 7 bases align to TRBD1. CDR1 and CDR2 (germline): SGHDT, YYEEEE. V lost 4 bases, J lost 5 bases, and 17 bases stayed unmatched. The CDR3 runs 17 residues. CDR3 amino acids: CASSAPVLGGAGTEAFF. The CDR3 region has the DNA TGTGCCAGCAGCGCACCCGTTCTAGGGGGCGCGGGTACTGAAGCTTTCTTT.

The rearrangement uses TRBV9 and TRBJ2-7; 16 positions match TRBD2. Germline V lookup: CDR1 SGDLS, CDR2 YYNGEE. The CDR3 runs to 18 residues. The trim removed 3 bases at V and 2 bases at J, leaving 8 bases unmatched. Here the CDR3 DNA reads TGTGCCAGCAGCGCGTTCGGGACTAGCGGGAGGGCCGCCTACGAGCAGTACTTC. Its translation is CASSAFGTSGRAAYEQYF.

The chain combines TRBV4-1 with TRBJ2-7, with TRBD1 matching 9 bases. Germline V lookup: CDR1 MGHRA, CDR2 YSYEKL. V gave up 0 bases and J gave up 1 base; unmatched junction bases: 4. The CDR3 consists of 16 residues. CDR3 DNA sequence: TGCGCCAGCAGCCAAGAGAGGACAGGGGTTTCCTACGAGCAGTACTTC. Amino acids: CASSQERTGVSYEQYF.

This clone has just one count. The chain combines TRBV27 with TRBJ2-1; 13 nucleotides agree with TRBD2. The CDR3 is 16 residues long. V lost 6 bases to trimming and J lost 7 bases; unmatched junction nucleotides: 9. Germline V lookup: CDR1 MNHEY, CDR2 SMNVEV (reference sequence). The CDR3 sequence is CASSSGLAGASNEQFF. DNA of the CDR3: TGTGCCAGCAGCTCCGGACTAGCGGGAGCGAGTAATGAGCAGTTCTTC.

This chain connects TRBV5-1 to TRBJ1-1; D is possibly TRBD1 (5 bases). The V gene's germline CDR1 is SGHRS and CDR2 YFSETQ. The CDR3 runs 12 residues. Trimming cost V 2 bases and J 7 bases, with 9 bases left between them. This CDR3 is CASSLGQGEAFF. For the CDR3, the DNA is TGCGCCAGCAGCTTAGGGCAGGGTGAAGCTTTCTTT.

The J gene is TRBJ2-7, the V gene TRBV20-1; no firm D call. The V gene's germline CDR1 is DFQATT and CDR2 SNEGSKA (reference sequence). The CDR3 extends over 10 amino acids. Trimming shortened V by 3 bases and J by 5 bases, and 5 bases separated the two germline ends. The CDR3 here is CSASSDEQYF. The CDR3 DNA is TGCAGTGCTAGTTCCGACGAGCAGTACTTC.

The rearrangement uses TRBV2 and TRBJ1-4; the match to TRBD1 covers 9 bases. The length of the CDR3 is 15 residues. Germline CDR1 SNHLY, CDR2 FYNNEI. J lost 2 bases, V lost 8 bases, and 6 bases had no gene match. CDR3 amino acids: CASGGQGRTNEKLFF. In DNA, the CDR3 is TGTGCCAGCGGGGGACAGGGACGGACTAATGAAAAACTGTTTTTT.

This clone was picked up a small number of times. DNA of the CDR3: TGTGCCAGCAGTGGGACAGGGGGCACAGATACGCAGTATTTT. This codes for CASSGTGGTDTQYF. The rearrangement links TRBV6-4 to TRBJ2-3, with TRBD1 matching 9 bases. Germline CDR1 is MRHNA and CDR2 is SNTAGT. V gave up 4 bases and J gave up 1 base; unmatched junction bases: 0. CDR3 length equals 14 residues.

The chain links TRBV21-1 to TRBJ1-5; the table gives TRBD1 as D, unverified against the DNA. TRBV21-1 is a pseudogene segment. The CDR3 extends over 17 amino acids. The CDR3 region is CASSKSGDRGCNQPQHF. The CDR3 DNA is TGTGCCAGCAGCAAATCGGGGGACAGGGGGTGCAATCAGCCCCAGCATTTT.